This record looks at one T cell receptor (beta chain) sequence and its context. Its specificity is not known. These data belong to a study of OX40 agonist ivuxolimab in advanced cancers. Study in general: Treatment of patients was with ivuxolimab, an agonistic anti-OX40 (CD134) antibody. The study, taken as a whole, reports: Also showing low normalized T-cell clonal expansion were some of the nonresponders. At 0.1 to 3.0 mg/kg and by week 6, CD4+ and CD8+ T cells in the blood had expanded clonally.

Method: immunoSEQ multiplex PCR; TCRdb's copy keeps in-frame clones and lacks some. Found here are some 86,000 clones, more than 85% of them singletons; the top ten hold more than 5.5%. Patients were ruled out by autoimmune disease history or systemic immunosuppression. With 6 bases clipped from V and 6 bases from J, the junction kept 20 bases outside the gene matches. The germline gives CDR1 MDHEN, CDR2 SYDVKM. The CDR3 runs to 18 residues. This sequence was found in an adult with an advanced solid tumor such as melanoma, head and neck, liver or kidney cancer. The sample here was CD4+ or CD8+ T cells sorted from blood, taken in a trial of the OX40 agonist ivuxolimab. V is TRBV28 and J is TRBJ2-1; the match to TRBD2 covers 7 bases. Written as DNA, the CDR3 is TGTGCCAGCAGATCCCATGGCAATCCTAGCGGACCCCTCAATGAGCAGTTCTTC. Translating gives CASRSHGNPSGPLNEQFF. Complete variable domain (other parts from reference TRBV28 and TRBJ2-1): DVKVTQSSRYLVKRTGEKVFLECVQDMDHENMFWYRQDPGLGLRLIYFSYDVKMKEKGDIPEGYSVSREKKERFSLILESASTNQTSMYLCASRSHGNPSGPLNEQFFGPGTRLTVL.